In its sample, the clone carrying this TCR beta chain was seen a few times. No antigen is known for it. In each case, RNA was isolated and then reverse transcribed into cDNA as the sequencing template. Clones were read by immunoSEQ multiplex PCR, and TCRdb kept only the in-frame ones, dropping some. The repertoire holds about 76,000 clones, with 25% to 30% as singletons. This sample is part of a study of CD8+ T cells in alopecia areata. Germline trimming cut 5 bases from V and 4 bases from J; bases unmatched to any gene: 10. This CDR3 is 18 amino acids long. The germline V gene encodes CDR1 SGHVS and CDR2 FQNEAQ. The sample's treatment: oral pan-JAK inhibitor, 5-10 mg twice daily. Findings and caveats of the study: On tofacitinib, scalp clonality and expanded CD8+ clones among top 100 fell significantly. More clonal than normal scalp was lesional scalp, particularly alopecia totalis/universalis.

The chain joins TRBV7-8 to TRBJ2-5, with 16 bases aligning to TRBD2. This clonotype originated in a human donor with alopecia areata. The sequences come from CD8+ T cells sorted from blood, collected at week 4, from a patient treated with tofacitinib. In nucleotides, the CDR3 is TGTGCCAGCAGCGGGGGACTAGCGGGAGGGCCGAAGGGAGAGACCCAGTACTTC. Its protein is CASSGGLAGGPKGETQYF.